This record concerns one T cell receptor (beta chain) sequence. These data are taken from a study of blood T cell repertoires in COVID-19. Overall study context: There were acute and convalescent COVID-19 samples, and they came from the United States, Italy and Spain. From T cells, B-cell-depleted T cells, or PBMCs came the material, which was cDNA or gDNA.

As handled by the study authors: Amplifying reference gene primers gave estimates of nucleated cell counts. Profiled with immunoSEQ multiplex PCR; TCRdb holds only in-frame clones, not every one. V and J calls and clone size are given by that table; D and trimming were obtained from the DNA. The table lists 60,000 or so clones, 87% of them singletons. Trimming took 1 base from V and 1 from J; bases not matched to a gene: 6. Germline CDR1 is LNHDA and CDR2 is SQIVND (reference sequence). The CDR3 length is 17 residues. V is TRBV19 and J is TRBJ1-5; 8 bases line up with TRBD1. The sequencing sample was made of peripheral blood. This receptor was taken from a man between 60 and 75 years old with acute or convalescent COVID-19. The CDR3 protein is CASSIVTGGKSNQPQHF. The CDR3 coding sequence is TGTGCCAGTAGTATAGTCACAGGGGGGAAGAGCAATCAGCCCCAGCATTTT.